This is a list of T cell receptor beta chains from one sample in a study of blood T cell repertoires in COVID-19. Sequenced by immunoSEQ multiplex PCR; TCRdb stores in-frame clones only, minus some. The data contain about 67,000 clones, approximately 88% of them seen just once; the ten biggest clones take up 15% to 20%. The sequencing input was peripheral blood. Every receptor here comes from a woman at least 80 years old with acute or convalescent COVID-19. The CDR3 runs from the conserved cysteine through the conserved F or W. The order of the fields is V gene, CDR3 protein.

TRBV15 CATSRDRVSNQPQHF
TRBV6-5 CASSLLEAGELFF
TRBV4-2 CASSQTGARAQETQYF
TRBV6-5 CASTRAGGFSDTQYF
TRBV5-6 CASSSGQGIGGYTF
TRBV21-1 CASSIGTAEAFF
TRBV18 CASFERGGDEKLFF
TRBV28 CASSELGGPYGYTF
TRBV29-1 CSARRGEKLFF
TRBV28 CASSQLGGMGSPLHF
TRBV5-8 CASSEVGEDEQYF
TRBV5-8 CASSSFTGKLQETQYF
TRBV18 CASSRRSIMTLADHNEQFF
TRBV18 CASSPSSGNYEQYF
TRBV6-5 CASSYRIDSEKLFF
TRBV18 CASSPLTGIGETQYF
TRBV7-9 CASSQTGAIQETQYF
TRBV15 CATSRVRLAGGVTGELFF
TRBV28 CASSSSSGRAFETQYF
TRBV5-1 CASSETGRATNEKLFF
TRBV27 CASSLSKGVFRIEAFF
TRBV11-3 CASSHPGRDRDYEQYF
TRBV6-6 CASTTSRLAGAEQFF
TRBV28 CASSPLAGGYEQYF
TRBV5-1 CASSLGWGSSSGANVLTF
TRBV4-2 CASSQIGLAGGRVETQYF
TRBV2 CASRETREQYF
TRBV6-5 CASLANQRGNEQFF
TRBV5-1 CASSVRDRGGYEQYF
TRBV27 CASSSSFRAAQYF
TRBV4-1 CASSLPGTSGGREQFF
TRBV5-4 CASSFRDYYNEQFF
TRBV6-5 CASRPGQTAGNTIYF
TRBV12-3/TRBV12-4 CASVRYSTDTQYF
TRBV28 CASSLVEQQNTQYF
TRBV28 CATLRGGSGNTIYF
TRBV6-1 CASSERWGSYGYTF
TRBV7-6 CASSSLGAGANSETQYF
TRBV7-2 CASTSVLQYEQYF
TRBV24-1 CATSASYNEQFF
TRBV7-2 CASSLAWTGEGNQPQHF
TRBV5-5 CASSFGGHYSYEQYF
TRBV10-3 CAISRDTTYEQYF
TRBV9 CASSARTKGTYGYTF
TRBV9 CASSVGVAGGDTQYF
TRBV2 CATKKELAPDTQYF
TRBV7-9 CASSLVGDRFF
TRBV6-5 CASRSLSSYNSPLHF
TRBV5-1 CASSLEGGASNPFF
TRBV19 CASSNTRENTEAFF
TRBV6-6 CASRGQANYGYTF
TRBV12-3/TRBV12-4 CASSFPLATQYF
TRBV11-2 CASSFTGTGEETQYF
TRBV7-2 CASSLRGQLHYGYTF